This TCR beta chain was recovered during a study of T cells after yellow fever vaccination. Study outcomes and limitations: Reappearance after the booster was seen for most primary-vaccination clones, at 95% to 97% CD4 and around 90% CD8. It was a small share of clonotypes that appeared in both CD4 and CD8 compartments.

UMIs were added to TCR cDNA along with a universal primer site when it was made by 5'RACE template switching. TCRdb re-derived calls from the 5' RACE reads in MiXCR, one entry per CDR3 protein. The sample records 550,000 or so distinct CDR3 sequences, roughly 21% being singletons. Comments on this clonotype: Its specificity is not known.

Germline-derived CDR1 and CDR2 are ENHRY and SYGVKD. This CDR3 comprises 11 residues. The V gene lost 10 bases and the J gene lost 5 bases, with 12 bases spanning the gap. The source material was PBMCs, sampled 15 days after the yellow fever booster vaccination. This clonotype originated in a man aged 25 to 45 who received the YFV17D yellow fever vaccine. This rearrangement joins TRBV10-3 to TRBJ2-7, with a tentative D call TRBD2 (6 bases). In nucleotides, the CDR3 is TGTGCCACAACGGGGGTAGACGAGCAGTACTTC. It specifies CATTGVDEQYF.